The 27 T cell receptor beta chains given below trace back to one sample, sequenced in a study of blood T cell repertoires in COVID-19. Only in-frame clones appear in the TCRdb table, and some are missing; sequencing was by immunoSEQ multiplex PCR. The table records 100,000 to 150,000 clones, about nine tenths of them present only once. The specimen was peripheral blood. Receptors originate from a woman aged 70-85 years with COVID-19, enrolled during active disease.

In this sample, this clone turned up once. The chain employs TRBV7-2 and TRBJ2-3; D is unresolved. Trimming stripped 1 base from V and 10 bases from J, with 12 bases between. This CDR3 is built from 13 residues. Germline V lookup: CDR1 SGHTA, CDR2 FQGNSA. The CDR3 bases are TGTGCCAGCAGCTTAGACCCAGGTTTGGCGCAGTATTTT. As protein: CASSLDPGLAQYF.

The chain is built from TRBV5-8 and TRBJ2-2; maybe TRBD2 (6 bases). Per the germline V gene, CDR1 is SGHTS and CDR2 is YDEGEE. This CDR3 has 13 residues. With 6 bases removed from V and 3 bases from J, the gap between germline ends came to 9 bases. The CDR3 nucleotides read TGTGCCAGCACCTGGGACTACACCGGGGAGCTGTTTTTT. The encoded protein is CASTWDYTGELFF.

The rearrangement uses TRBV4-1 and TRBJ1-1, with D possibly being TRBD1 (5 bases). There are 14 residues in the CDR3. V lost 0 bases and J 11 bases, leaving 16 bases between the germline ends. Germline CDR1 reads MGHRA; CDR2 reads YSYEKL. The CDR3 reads CASSQDELGYRAFF. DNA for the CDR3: TGCGCCAGCAGCCAAGATGAGTTAGGGTACAGGGCTTTCTTT.

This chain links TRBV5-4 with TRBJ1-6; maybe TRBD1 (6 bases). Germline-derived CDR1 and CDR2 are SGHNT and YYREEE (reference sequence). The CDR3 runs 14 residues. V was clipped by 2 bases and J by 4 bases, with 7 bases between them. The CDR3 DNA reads TGTGCCAGCAGCTTTCAGGGGTATAATTCACCCCTCCACTTT. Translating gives CASSFQGYNSPLHF.

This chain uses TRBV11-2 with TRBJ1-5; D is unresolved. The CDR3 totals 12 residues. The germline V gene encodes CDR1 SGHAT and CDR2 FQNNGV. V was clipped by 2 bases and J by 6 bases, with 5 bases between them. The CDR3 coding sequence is TGTGCCAGCAGCTTAAGCGGTCAGCCCCAGCATTTT. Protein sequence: CASSLSGQPQHF.

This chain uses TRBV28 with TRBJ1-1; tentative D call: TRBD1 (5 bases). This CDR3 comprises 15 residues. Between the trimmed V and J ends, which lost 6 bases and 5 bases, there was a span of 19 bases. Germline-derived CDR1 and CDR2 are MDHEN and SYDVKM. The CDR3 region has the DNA TGTGCCAGCAGACCACGCGGGGGGAGAAGGACTGAAGCTTTCTTT. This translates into CASRPRGGRRTEAFF.

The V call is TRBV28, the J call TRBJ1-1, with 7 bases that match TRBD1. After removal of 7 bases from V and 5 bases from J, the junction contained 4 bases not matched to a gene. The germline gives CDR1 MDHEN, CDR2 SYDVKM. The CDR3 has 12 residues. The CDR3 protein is CASTDRVTEAFF. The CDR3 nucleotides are TGTGCCAGCACCGACAGGGTTACTGAAGCTTTCTTT.

CDR3 sequence reads: CASTQEARRVGYNQPQHF. The CDR3 DNA sequence: TGTGCCAGTACCCAAGAGGCTCGCAGGGTCGGGTACAATCAGCCCCAGCATTTT. J is TRBJ1-5 and V is TRBV19; the D gene is possibly TRBD1 (5 bases). V lost 7 bases and J lost 3, with 25 bases in between. Germline CDR1 and CDR2: LNHDA and SQIVND (reference sequence). The CDR3 totals 18 residues.

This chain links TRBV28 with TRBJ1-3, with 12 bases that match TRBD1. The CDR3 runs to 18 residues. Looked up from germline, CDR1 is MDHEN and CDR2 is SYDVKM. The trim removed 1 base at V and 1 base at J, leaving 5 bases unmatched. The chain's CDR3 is CASSLYGTGGASGNTIYF. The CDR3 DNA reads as TGTGCCAGCAGTTTATACGGGACAGGGGGCGCGTCTGGAAACACCATATATTTT.

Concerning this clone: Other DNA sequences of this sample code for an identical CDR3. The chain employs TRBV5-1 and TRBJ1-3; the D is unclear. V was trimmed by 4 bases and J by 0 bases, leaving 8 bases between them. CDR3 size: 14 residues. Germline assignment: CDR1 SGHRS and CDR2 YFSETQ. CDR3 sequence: CASSLGSSGNTIYF. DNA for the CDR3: TGCGCCAGCAGCCTGGGCAGCTCTGGAAACACCATATATTTT.

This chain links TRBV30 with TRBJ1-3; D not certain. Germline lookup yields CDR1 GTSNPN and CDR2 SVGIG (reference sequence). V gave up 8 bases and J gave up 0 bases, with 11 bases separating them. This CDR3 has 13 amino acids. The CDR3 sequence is CATSGFSGNTIYF. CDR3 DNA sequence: TGTGCCACCTCCGGGTTCTCTGGAAACACCATATATTTT.

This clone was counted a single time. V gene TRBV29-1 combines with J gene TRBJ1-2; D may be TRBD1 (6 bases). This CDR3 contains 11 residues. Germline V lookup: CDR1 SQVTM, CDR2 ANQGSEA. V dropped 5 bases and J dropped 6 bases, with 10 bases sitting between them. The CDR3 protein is CSVSGDHGYTF. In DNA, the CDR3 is TGCAGCGTTTCAGGGGATCATGGCTACACCTTC.

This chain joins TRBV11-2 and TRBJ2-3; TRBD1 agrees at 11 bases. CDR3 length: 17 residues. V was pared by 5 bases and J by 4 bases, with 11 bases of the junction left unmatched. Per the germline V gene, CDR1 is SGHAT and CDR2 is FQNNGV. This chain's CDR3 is CASSRGVDRGRSDTQYF. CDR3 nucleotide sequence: TGTGCCAGCAGCCGGGGTGTGGACAGGGGGCGTTCAGATACGCAGTATTTT.

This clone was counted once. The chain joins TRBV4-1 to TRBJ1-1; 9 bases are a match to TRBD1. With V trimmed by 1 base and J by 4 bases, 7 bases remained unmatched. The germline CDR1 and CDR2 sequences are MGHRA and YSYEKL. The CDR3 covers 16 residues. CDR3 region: CASSQGTGADITEAFF. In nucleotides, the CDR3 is TGCGCCAGCAGCCAAGGGACAGGGGCAGATATCACTGAAGCTTTCTTT.

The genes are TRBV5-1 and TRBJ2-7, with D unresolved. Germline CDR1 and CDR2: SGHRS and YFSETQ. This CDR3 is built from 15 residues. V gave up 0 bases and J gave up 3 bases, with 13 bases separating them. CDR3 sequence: CASSLDLVNRYEQYF. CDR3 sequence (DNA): TGCGCCAGCAGCTTGGATCTAGTAAACCGCTACGAGCAGTACTTC. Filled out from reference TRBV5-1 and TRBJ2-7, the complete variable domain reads KAGVTQTPRYLIKTRGQQVTLSCSPISGHRSVSWYQQTPGQGLQFLFEYFSETQRNKGNFPGRFSGRQFSNSRSEMNVSTLELGDSALYLCASSLDLVNRYEQYFGPGTRLTVT.

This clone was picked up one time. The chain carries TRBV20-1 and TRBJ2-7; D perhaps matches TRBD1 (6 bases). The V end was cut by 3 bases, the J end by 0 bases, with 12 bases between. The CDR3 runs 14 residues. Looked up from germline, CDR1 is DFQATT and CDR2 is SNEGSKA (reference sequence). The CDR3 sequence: CSASSQGTSYEQYF. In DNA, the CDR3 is TGCAGTGCTAGTTCTCAGGGGACCTCCTACGAGCAGTACTTC.

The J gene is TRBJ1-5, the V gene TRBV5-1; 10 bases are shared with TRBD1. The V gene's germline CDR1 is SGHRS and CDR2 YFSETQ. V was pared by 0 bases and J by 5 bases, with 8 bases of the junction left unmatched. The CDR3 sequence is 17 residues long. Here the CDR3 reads CASSLAPGTGDDQPQHF. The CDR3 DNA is TGCGCCAGCAGCTTGGCCCCAGGGACAGGGGACGATCAGCCCCAGCATTTT.

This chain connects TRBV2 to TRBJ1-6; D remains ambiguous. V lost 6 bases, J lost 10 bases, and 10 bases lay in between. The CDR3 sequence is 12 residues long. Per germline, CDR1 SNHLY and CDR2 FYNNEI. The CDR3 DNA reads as TGTGCCAGCAGAAAGGGAGAATCACCCCTCCACTTT. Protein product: CASRKGESPLHF.

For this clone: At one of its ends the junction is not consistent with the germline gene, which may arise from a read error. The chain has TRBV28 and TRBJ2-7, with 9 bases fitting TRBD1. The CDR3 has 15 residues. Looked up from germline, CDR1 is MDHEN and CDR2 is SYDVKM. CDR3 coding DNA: TGTGCCAGCAGCTACAGGGGGCGCGGAGTCAATCTCCCTCTTTTC. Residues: CASSYRGRGVNLPLF.

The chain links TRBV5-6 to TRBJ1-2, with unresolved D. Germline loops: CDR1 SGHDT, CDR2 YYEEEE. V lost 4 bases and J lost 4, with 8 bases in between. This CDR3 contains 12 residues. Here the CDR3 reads CASSEAFYGYTF. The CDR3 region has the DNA TGTGCCAGCAGCGAAGCTTTCTATGGCTACACCTTC.

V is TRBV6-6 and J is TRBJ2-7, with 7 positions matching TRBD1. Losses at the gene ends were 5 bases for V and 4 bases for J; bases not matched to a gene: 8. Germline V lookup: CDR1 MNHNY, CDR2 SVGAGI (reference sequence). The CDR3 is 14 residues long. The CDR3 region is CASSRTGARYEQYF. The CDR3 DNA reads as TGTGCCAGCAGTCGAACAGGGGCTAGGTACGAGCAGTACTTC.

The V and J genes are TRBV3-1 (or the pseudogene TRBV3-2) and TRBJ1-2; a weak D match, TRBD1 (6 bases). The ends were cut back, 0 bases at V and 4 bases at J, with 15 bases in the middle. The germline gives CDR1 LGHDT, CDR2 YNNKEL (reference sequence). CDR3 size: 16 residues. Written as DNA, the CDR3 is TGTGCCAGCAGCCAAGACCCGGGACATACTATCTATGGCTACACCTTC. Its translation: CASSQDPGHTIYGYTF.

CDR3 in amino acids: CATSNQGGGFAGELFF. CDR3 in DNA: TGTGCCACCAGCAACCAGGGCGGGGGGTTTGCCGGGGAGCTGTTTTTT. The rearrangement links TRBV15 to TRBJ2-2, with 8 bases lining up with TRBD2. Germline-derived CDR1 and CDR2 are LNHNV and YYDKDF (reference sequence). CDR3 length: 16 residues. J gave up 6 bases and V 4 bases, and 10 bases lay outside the gene matches.

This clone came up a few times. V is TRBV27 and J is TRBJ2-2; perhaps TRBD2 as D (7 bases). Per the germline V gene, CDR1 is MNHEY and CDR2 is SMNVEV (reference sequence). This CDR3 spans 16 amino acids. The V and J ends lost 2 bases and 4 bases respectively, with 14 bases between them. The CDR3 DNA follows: TGTGCCAGCAGTTTAGGGGGGGCGCGGGGCACCGGGGAGCTGTTTTTT. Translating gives CASSLGGARGTGELFF.

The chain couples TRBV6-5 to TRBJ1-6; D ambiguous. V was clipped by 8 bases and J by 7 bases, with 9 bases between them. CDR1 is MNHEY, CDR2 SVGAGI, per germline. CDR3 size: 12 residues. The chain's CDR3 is CASRGPNSPLHF. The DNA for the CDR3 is TGTGCCAGCCGAGGTCCGAATTCACCCCTCCACTTT.

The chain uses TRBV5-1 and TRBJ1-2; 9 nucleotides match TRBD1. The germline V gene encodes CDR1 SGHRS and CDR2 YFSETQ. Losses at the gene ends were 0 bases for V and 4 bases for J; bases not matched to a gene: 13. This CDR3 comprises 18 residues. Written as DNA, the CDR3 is TGCGCCAGCAGCTTGGGGGCCGGGACAGGGAATCGTATCTATGGCTACACCTTC. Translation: CASSLGAGTGNRIYGYTF.

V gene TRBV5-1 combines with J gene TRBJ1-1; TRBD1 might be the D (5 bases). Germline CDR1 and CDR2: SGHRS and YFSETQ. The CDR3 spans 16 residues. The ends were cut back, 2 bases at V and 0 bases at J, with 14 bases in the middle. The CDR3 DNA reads TGCGCCAGCAGCTTTGGGAGGGGAGGAATGAACACTGAAGCTTTCTTT. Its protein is CASSFGRGGMNTEAFF.